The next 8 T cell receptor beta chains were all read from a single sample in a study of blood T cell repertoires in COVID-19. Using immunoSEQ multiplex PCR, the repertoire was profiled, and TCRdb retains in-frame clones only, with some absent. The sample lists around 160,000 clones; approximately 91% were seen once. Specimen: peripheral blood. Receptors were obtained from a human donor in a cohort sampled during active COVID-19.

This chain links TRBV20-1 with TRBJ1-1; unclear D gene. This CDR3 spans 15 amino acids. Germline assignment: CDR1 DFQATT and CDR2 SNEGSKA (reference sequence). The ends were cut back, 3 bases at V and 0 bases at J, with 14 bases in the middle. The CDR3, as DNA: TGCAGTGCTAGTCGATCCCCGGGTTTGAACACTGAAGCTTTCTTT. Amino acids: CSASRSPGLNTEAFF.

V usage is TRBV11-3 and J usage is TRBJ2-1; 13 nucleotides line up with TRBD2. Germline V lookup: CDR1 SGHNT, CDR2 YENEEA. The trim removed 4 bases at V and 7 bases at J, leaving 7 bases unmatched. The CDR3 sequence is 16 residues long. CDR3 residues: CASSSGLAGAWNEQFF. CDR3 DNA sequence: TGTGCCAGCAGCTCAGGACTAGCGGGGGCTTGGAATGAGCAGTTCTTC. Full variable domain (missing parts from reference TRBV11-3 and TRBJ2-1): EAGVVQSPRYKIIEKKQPVAFWCNPISGHNTLYWYLQNLGQGPELLIRYENEEAVDDSQLPKDRFSAERLKGVDSTLKIQPAELGDSAVYLCASSSGLAGAWNEQFFGPGTRLTVL.

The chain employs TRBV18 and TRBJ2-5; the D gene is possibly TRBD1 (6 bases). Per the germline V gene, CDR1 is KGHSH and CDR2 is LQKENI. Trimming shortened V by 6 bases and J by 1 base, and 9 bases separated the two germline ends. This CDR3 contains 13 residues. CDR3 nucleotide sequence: TGTGCCAGCTCCGGGACACTCCAAGAGACCCAGTACTTC. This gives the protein CASSGTLQETQYF.

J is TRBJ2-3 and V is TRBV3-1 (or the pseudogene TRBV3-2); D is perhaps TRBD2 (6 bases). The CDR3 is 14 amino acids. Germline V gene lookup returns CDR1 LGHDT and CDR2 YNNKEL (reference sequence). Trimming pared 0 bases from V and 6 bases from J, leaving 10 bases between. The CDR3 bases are TGTGCCAGCAGCCAAGACTCTGGGGGGGATACGCAGTATTTT. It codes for CASSQDSGGDTQYF.

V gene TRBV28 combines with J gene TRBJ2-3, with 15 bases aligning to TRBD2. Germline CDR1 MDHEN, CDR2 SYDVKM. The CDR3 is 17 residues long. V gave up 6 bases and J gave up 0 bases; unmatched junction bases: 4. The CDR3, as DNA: TGTGCCAGCAGGCAAGGACTAGCGGGAGGGAGCACAGATACGCAGTATTTT. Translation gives CASRQGLAGGSTDTQYF.

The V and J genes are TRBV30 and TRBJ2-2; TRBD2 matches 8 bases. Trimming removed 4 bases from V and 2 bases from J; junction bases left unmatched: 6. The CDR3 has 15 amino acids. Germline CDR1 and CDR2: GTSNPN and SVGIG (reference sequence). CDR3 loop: CAWTKTSANTGELFF. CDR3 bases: TGTGCCTGGACTAAGACTAGCGCCAACACCGGGGAGCTGTTTTTT.

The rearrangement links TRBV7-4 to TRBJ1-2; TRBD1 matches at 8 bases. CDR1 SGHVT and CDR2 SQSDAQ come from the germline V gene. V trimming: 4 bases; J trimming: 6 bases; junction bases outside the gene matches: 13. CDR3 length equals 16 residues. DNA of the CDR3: TGTGCCAGCAGCTGTCGGACAGGGAGGGTAGGAGATGGCTACACCTTC. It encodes CASSCRTGRVGDGYTF.

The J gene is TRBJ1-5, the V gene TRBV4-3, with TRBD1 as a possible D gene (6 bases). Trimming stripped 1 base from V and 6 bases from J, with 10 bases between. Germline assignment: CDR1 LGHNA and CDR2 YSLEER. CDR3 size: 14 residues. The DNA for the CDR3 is TGCGCCAGCAGCCAAGGCAGGGGCGGTCAGCCCCAGCATTTT. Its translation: CASSQGRGGQPQHF.